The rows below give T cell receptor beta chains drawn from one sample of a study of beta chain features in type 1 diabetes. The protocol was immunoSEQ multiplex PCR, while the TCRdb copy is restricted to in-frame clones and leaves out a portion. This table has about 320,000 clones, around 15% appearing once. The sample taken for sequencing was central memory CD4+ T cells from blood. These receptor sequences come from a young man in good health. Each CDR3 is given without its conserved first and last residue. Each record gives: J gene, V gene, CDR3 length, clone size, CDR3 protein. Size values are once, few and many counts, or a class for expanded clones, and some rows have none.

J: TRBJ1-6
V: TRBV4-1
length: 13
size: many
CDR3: ASSQDHSGRSPLH

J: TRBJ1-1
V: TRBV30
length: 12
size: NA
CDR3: AWRAGGWGTEAF

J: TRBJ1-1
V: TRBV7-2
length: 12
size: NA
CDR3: ASSPGVRSFEAF

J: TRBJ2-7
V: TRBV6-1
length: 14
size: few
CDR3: ASSEAVPGQGYEQY

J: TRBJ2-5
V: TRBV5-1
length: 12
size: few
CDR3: ASSLAVNSETQY

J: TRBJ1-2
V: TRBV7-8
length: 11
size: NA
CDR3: ASSLASAYGYT

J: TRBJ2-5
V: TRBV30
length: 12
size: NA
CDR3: ACPRAVSSETQY

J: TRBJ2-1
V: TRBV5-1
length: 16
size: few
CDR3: ASSFLGTSGISVNEQF

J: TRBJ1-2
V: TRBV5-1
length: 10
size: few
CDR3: ASSRGTDFYT

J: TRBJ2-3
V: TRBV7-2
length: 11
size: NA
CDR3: ASSLGRENTQY

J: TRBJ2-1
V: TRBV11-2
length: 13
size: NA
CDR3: ASSPRDSPHNEQF

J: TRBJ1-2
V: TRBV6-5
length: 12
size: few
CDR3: ASSAFPGQGARA

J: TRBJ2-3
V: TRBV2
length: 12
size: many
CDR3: ASLRLASLATQY

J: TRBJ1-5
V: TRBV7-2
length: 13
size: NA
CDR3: ASSPSGDVNQPQH

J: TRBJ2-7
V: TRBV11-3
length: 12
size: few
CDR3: ASSFTGTVGVQY

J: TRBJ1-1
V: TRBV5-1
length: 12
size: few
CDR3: ASSWRQGSTEAF

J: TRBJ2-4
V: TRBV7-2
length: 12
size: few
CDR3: ASSLNRGGDIQY

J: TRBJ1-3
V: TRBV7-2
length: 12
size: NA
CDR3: ASSHRGSGNTIY

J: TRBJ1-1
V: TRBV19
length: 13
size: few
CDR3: ASSITTGMNTEAF

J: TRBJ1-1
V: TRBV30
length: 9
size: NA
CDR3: AWSVYREAF

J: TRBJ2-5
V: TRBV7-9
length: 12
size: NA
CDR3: ASSLAASKGEQY

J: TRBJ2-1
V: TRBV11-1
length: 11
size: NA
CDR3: ASSQDRSNEQF